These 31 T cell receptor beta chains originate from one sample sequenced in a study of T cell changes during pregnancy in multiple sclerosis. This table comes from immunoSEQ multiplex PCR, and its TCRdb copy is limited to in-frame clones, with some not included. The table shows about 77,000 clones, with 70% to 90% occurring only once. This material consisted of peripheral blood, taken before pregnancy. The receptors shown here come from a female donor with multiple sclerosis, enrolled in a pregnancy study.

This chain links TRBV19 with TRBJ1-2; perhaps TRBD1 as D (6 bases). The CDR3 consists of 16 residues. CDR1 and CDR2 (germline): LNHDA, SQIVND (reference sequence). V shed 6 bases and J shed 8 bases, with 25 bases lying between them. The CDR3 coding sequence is TGTGCCAGTAGCCTCGAGTCTCAGGGGCATGGTGGAGGCTACACCTTC. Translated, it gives CASSLESQGHGGGYTF.

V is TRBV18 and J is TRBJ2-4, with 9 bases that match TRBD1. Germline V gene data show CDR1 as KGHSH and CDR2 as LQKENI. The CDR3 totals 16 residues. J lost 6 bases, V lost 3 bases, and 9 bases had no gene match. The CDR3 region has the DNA TGTGCCAGCTCACCTTTTCCCCCGGGACAGGGAAACATTCAGTACTTC. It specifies CASSPFPPGQGNIQYF.

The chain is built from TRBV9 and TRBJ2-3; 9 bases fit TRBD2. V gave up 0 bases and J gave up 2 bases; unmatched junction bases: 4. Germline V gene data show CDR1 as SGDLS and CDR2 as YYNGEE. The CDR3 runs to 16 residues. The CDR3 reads CASSVGPSGNTDTQYF. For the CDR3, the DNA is TGTGCCAGCAGCGTAGGGCCTAGCGGGAACACAGATACGCAGTATTTT.

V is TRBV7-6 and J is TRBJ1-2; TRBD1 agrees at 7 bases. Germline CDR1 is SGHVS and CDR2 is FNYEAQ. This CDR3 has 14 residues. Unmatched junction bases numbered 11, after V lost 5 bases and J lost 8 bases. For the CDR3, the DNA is TGTGCCAGCAGCCTTGGGACAGTCGGCGGGGGCTACACCTTC. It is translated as CASSLGTVGGGYTF.

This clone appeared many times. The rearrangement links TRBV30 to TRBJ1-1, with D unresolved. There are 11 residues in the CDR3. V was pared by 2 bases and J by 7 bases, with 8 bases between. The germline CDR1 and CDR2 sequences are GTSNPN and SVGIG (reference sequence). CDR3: CAWSWEGEAFF. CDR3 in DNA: TGTGCCTGGAGTTGGGAGGGTGAAGCTTTCTTT.

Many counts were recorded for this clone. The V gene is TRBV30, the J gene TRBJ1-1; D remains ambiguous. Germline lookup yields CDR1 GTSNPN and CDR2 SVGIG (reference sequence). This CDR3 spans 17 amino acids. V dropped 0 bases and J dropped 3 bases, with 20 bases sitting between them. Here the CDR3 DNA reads TGTGCCTGGAGTGTACTCGAGGCGGCCGCTTTATACACTGAAGCTTTCTTT. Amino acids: CAWSVLEAAALYTEAFF. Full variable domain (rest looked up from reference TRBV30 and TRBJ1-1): SQTIHQWPATLVQPVGSPLSLECTVEGTSNPNLYWYRQAAGRGLQLLFYSVGIGQISSEVPQNLSASRPQDRQFILSSKKLLLSDSGFYLCAWSVLEAAALYTEAFFGQGTRLTVV.

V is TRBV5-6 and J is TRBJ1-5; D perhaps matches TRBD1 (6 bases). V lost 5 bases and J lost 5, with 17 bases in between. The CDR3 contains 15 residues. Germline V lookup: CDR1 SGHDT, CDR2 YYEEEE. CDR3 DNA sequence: TGTGCCAGCAGTTCAACCAACCGACAGGATCAGCCCCAGCATTTT. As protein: CASSSTNRQDQPQHF. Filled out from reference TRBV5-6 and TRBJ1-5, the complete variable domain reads DAGVTQSPTHLIKTRGQQVTLRCSPKSGHDTVSWYQQALGQGPQFIFQYYEEEERQRGNFPDRFSGHQFPNYSSELNVNALLLGDSALYLCASSSTNRQDQPQHFGDGTRLSIL.

The CDR3 loop reads CASRGTGSTGELFF. The CDR3 nucleotides read TGTGCCAGCAGGGGGACTGGGAGTACCGGGGAGCTGTTTTTT. This rearrangement joins TRBV6-1 to TRBJ2-2; D perhaps matches TRBD2 (6 bases). This CDR3 has 14 residues. The germline V gene encodes CDR1 MNHNS and CDR2 SASEGT. V lost 6 bases and J lost 5, with 13 bases in between.

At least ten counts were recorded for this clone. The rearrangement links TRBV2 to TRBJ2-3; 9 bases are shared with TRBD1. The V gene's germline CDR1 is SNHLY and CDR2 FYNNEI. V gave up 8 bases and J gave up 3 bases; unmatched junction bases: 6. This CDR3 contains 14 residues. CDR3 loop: CASGGQGVTDTQYF. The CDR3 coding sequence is TGTGCCAGCGGGGGACAGGGTGTGACAGATACGCAGTATTTT.

CDR3 sequence: CASSRISGGARDTQYF. The CDR3 coding sequence is TGTGCCAGCAGCCGTATCAGCGGGGGAGCCAGGGATACGCAGTATTTT. This chain links TRBV6-6 with TRBJ2-3, with 8 bases aligning to TRBD2. V shed 6 bases, J shed 6 bases, and the junction held 14 bases outside the gene matches. The germline V gene has CDR1 MNHNY and CDR2 SVGAGI (reference sequence). This CDR3 is built from 16 residues.

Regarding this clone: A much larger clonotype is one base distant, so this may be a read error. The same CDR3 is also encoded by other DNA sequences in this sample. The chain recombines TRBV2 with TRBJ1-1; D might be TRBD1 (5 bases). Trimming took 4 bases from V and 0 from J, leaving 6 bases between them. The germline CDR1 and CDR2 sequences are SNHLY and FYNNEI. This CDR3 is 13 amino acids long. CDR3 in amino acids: CASSGQLNTEAFF. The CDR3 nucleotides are TGTGCCAGCAGTGGACAGCTGAACACTGAAGCTTTCTTT.

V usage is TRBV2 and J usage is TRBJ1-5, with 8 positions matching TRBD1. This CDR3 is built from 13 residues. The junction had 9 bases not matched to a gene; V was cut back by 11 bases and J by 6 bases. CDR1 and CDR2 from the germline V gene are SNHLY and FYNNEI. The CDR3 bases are TGTGCCGGACAACAGGGGGAGGGTCAGCCCCAGCATTTT. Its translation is CAGQQGEGQPQHF.

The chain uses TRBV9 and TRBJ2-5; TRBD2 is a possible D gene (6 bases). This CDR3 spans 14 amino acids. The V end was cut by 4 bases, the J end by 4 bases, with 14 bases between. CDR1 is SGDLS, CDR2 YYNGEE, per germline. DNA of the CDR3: TGTGCCAGCAGCTCTCGGGGGACGCGAGAGACCCAGTACTTC. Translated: CASSSRGTRETQYF.

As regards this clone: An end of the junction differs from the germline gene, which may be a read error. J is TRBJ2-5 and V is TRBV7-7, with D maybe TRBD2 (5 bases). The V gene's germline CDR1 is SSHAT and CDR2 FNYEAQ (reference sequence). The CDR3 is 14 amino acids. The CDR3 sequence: CASSSAGGRETQYF. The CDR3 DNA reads TGTGCTAGCAGCTCAGCCGGCGGGCGTGAGACCCAGTACTTC. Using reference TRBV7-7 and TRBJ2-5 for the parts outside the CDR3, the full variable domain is GAGVSQSPRYKVTKRGQDVTLRCDPISSHATLYWYQQALGQGPEFLTYFNYEAQPDKSGLPSDRFSAERPEGSISTLTIQRTEQRDSAMYRCASSSAGGRETQYFGPGTRLLVL.

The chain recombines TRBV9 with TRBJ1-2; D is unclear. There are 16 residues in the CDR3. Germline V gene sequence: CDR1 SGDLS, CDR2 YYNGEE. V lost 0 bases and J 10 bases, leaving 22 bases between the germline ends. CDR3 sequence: CASSVGPSRVWGDYTF. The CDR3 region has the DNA TGTGCCAGCAGCGTAGGTCCCTCGAGGGTTTGGGGTGACTACACCTTC.

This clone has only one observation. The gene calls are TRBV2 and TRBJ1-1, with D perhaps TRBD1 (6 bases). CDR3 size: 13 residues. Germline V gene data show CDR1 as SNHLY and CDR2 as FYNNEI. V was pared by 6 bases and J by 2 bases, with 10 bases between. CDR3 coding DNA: TGTGCCAGCAGCCGGACAGTCAACACTGAAGCTTTCTTT. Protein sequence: CASSRTVNTEAFF.

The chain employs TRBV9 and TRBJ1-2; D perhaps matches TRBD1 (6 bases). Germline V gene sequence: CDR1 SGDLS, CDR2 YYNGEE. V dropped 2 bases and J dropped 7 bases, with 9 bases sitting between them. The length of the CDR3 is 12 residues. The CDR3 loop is CASSVDRTGYTF. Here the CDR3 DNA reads TGTGCCAGCAGCGTCGACAGGACTGGCTACACCTTC.

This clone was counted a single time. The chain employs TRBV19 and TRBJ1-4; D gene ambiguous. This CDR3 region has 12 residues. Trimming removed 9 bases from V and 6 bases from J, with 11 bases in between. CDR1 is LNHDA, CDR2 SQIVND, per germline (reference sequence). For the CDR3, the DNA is TGTGCCAGCCGGGAACGCGATGAAAAACTGTTTTTT. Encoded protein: CASRERDEKLFF.

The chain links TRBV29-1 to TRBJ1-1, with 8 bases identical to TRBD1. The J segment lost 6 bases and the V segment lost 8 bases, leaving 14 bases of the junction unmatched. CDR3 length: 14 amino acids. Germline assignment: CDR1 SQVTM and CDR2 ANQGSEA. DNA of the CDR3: TGCAGCACTGAGGGGAGACAGGGGTCGCCTGAAGCTTTCTTT. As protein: CSTEGRQGSPEAFF. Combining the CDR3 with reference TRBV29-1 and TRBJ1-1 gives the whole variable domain SAVISQKPSRDICQRGTSLTIQCQVDSQVTMMFWYRQQPGQSLTLIATANQGSEATYESGFVIDKFPISRPNLTFSTLTVSNMSPEDSSIYLCSTEGRQGSPEAFFGQGTRLTVV.

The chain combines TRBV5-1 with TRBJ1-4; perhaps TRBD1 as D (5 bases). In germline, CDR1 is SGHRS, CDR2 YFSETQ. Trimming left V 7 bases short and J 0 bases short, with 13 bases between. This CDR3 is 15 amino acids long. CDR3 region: CASAQQGSTNEKLFF. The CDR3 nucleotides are TGCGCCAGCGCCCAGCAGGGCTCAACTAATGAAAAACTGTTTTTT.

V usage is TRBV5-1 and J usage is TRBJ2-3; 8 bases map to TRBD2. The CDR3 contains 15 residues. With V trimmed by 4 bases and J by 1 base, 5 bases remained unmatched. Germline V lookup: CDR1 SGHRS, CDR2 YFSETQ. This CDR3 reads CASSTLLAGTDTQYF. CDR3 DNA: TGCGCCAGCAGCACGCTACTAGCGGGCACAGATACGCAGTATTTT.

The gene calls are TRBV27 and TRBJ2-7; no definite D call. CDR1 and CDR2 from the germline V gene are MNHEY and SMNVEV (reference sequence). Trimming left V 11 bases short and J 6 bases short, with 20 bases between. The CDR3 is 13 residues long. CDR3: CAPIEYGPGEQYF. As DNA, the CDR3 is TGTGCCCCCATCGAGTACGGTCCGGGCGAGCAGTACTTC.

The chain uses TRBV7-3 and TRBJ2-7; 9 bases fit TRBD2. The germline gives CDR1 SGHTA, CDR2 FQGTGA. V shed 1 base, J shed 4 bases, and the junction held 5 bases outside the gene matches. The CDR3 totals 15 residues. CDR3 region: CASSLSGGAPYEQYF. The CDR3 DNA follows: TGTGCCAGCAGCTTAAGCGGGGGGGCCCCGTACGAGCAGTACTTC.

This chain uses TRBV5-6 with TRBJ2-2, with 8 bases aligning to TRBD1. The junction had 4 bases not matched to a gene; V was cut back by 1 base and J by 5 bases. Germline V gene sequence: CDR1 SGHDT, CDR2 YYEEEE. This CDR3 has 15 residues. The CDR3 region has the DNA TGTGCCAGCAGCTTGCGGGGACAGGCGACCGGGGAGCTGTTTTTT. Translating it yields CASSLRGQATGELFF.

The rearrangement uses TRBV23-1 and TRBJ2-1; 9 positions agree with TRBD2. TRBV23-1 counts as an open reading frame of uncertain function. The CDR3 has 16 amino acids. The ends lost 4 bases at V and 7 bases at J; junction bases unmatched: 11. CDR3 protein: CASSLGIGLAPNEQFF. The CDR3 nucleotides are TGCGCCAGCAGTCTGGGGATAGGACTAGCGCCAAATGAGCAGTTCTTC.

The CDR3 nucleotides are TGCAGCGTGGGGGCCTCCTGGGGAGCTTTCTTT. It codes for CSVGASWGAFF. The chain recombines TRBV29-1 with TRBJ1-1, with D perhaps TRBD1 (6 bases). Germline V lookup: CDR1 SQVTM, CDR2 ANQGSEA. Trimming pared 6 bases from V and 10 bases from J, leaving 15 bases between. The CDR3 length is 11 residues.

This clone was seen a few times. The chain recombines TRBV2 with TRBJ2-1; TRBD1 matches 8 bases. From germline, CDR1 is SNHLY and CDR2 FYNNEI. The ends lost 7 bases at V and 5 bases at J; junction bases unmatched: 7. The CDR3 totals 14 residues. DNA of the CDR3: TGTGCCAGCAATGGACAGGGCGGGAACAATGAGCAGTTCTTC. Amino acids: CASNGQGGNNEQFF.

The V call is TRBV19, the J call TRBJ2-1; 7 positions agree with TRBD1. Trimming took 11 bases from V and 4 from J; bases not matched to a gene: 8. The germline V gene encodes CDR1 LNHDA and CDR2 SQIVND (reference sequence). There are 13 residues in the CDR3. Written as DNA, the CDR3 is TGTGCCGGCTATGGGACAGTTTACAATGAGCAGTTCTTC. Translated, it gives CAGYGTVYNEQFF.

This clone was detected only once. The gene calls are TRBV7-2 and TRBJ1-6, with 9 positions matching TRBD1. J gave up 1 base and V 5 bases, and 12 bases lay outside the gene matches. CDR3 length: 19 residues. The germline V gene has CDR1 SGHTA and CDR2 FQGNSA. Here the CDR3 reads CASSIRVFGTGSYNSPLHF. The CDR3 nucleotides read TGTGCCAGCAGCATTAGAGTCTTCGGGACAGGGTCCTATAATTCACCCCTCCACTTT. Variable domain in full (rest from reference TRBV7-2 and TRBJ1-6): GAGVSQSPSNKVTEKGKDVELRCDPISGHTALYWYRQSLGQGLEFLIYFQGNSAPDKSGLPSDRFSAERTGGSVSTLTIQRTQQEDSAVYLCASSIRVFGTGSYNSPLHFGNGTRLTVT.

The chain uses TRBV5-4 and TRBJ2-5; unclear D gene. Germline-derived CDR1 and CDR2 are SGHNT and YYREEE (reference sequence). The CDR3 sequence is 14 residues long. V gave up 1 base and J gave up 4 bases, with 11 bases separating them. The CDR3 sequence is CASSLRHGLETQYF. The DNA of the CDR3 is TGTGCCAGCAGCTTGAGACATGGCTTAGAGACCCAGTACTTC.

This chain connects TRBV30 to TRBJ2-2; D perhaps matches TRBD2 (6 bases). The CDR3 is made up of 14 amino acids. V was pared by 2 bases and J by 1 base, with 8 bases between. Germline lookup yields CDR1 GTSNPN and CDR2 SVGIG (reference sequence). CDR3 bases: TGTGCCTGGAGTTGGGGGGTGAACACCGGGGAGCTGTTTTTT. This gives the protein CAWSWGVNTGELFF.